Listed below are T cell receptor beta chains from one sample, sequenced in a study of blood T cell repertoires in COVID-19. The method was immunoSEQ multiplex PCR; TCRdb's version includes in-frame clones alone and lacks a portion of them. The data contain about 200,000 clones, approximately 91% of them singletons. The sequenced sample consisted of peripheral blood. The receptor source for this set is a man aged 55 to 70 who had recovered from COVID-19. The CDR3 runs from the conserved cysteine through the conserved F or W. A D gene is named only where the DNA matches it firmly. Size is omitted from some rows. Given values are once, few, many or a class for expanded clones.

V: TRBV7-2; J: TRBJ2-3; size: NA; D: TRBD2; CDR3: CASSPGLAGHWGGTDTQYF; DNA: TGTGCCAGCAGTCCCGGGCTAGCGGGCCACTGGGGGGGCACAGATACGCAGTATTTT
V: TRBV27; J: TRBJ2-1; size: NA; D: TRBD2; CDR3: CASSLSASGIDEQFF; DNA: TGTGCCAGCAGTTTATCAGCTAGCGGGATCGATGAGCAGTTCTTC
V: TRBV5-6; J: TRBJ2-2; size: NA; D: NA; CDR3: CASSLAVFGSTGELFF; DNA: TGTGCCAGCAGCTTGGCCGTTTTCGGGAGCACCGGGGAGCTGTTTTTT
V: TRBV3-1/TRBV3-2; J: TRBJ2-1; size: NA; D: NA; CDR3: CASSQEVASSSYNEQFF; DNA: TGTGCCAGCAGCCAAGAGGTAGCTTCAAGCTCCTACAATGAGCAGTTCTTC
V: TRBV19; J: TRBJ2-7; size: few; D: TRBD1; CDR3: CASSIDRGPYEQYF; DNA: TGTGCCAGTAGTATCGACAGGGGGCCCTACGAGCAGTACTTC
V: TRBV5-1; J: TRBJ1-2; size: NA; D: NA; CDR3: CASSLQATGGYGYTF; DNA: TGCGCCAGCAGCTTGCAGGCGACAGGCGGCTATGGCTACACCTTC
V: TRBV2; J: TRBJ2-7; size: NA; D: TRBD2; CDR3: CASSETSGGRITSEQYF; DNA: TGTGCCAGCAGTGAAACTAGCGGGGGGAGAATTACCTCCGAGCAGTACTTC
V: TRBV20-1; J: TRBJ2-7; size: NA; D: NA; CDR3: CSASGMYEQYF; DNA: TGCAGTGCTAGCGGGATGTACGAGCAGTACTTC
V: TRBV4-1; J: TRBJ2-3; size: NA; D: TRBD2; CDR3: CASSQDGGGTDTQYF; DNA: TGCGCCAGCAGCCAAGATGGGGGGGGGACAGATACGCAGTATTTT
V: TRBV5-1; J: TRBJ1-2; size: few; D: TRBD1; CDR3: CASSRDRANGYTF; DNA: TGCGCCAGCAGCCGGGACAGGGCTAATGGCTACACCTTC
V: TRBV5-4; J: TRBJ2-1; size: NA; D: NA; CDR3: CASSLVSYNEQFF; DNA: TGTGCCAGCAGCTTGGTATCCTACAATGAGCAGTTCTTC
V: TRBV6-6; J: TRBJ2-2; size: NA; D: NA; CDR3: CASRQNTGELFF; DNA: TGTGCCAGCAGACAGAACACCGGGGAGCTGTTTTTT
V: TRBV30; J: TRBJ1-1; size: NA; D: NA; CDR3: CAWSRWSGNTEAFF; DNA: TGTGCCTGGAGTAGGTGGTCCGGGAATACTGAAGCTTTCTTT
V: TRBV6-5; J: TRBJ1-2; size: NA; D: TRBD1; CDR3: CASKISGTGNGYTF; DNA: TGTGCCAGCAAGATTTCCGGGACAGGGAATGGCTACACCTTC
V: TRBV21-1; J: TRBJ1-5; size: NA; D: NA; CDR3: CASSKGPNELWNQPQHF; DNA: TGTGCCAGCAGCAAAGGCCCCAATGAACTTTGGAATCAGCCCCAGCATTTT
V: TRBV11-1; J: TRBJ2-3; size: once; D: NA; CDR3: CASSTTGGVGDTQYF; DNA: TGTGCCAGCAGCACCACTGGCGGGGTCGGAGATACGCAGTATTTT
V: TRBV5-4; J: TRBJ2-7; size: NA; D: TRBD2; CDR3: CASSLPRREIHEQYF; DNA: TGTGCCAGCAGCTTGCCTCGGCGGGAGATCCACGAGCAGTACTTC
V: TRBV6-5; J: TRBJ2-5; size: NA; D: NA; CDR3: CASSYSIGGLETQYF; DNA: TGTGCCAGCAGTTACTCGATCGGGGGGCTGGAGACCCAGTACTTC
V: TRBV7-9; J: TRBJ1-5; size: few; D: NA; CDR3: CASSWGVDRGQPQHF; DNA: TGTGCCAGCAGCTGGGGGGTTGACAGAGGGCAGCCCCAGCATTTT
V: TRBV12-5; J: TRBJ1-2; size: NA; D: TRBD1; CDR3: CASGLRTGTPYGYTF; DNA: TGTGCTAGTGGTCTCCGGACAGGGACACCCTATGGCTACACCTTC
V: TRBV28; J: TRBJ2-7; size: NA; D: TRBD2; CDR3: CASSLYASGSYEQYF; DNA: TGTGCCAGCAGTTTATATGCTAGCGGGAGCTACGAGCAGTACTTC
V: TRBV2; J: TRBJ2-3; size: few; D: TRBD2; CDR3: CASSVGLAGADTQYF; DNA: TGTGCCAGCAGTGTGGGTCTAGCGGGAGCAGATACGCAGTATTTT
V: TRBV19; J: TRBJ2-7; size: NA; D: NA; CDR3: CASSIVALGGYEQYF; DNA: TGTGCCAGTAGTATTGTAGCCCTAGGTGGCTACGAGCAGTACTTC
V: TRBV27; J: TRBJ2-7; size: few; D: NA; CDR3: CASSPGAGWGEQYF; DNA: TGTGCCAGCAGTCCCGGCGCAGGGTGGGGCGAGCAGTACTTC
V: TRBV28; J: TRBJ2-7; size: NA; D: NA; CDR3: CASSLLAAHMPYEQYF; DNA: TGTGCCAGCAGTTTATTAGCGGCCCACATGCCCTACGAGCAGTACTTC
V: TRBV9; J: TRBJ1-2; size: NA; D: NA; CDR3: CASSVDRSRSGYTF; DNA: TGTGCCAGCAGCGTAGACAGGTCTAGGAGTGGCTACACCTTC
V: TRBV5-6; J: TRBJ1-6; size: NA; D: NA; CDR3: CASSPNEENNSPLHF; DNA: TGTGCCAGCAGCCCGAACGAGGAAAATAATTCACCCCTCCACTTT
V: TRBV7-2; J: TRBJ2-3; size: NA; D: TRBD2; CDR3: CASSLEGSGTNTDTQYF; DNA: TGTGCCAGCAGCTTAGAAGGTAGCGGGACTAACACAGATACGCAGTATTTT
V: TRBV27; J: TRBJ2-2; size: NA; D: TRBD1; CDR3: CASGDAGTVITGELFF; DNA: TGTGCCAGTGGCGATGCCGGGACAGTCATCACCGGGGAGCTGTTTTTT
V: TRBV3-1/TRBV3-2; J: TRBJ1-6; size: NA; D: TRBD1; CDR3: CASSDLLWTGVFSYNSPLHF; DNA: TGTGCCAGCAGTGACCTTCTGTGGACAGGGGTTTTTTCCTATAATTCACCCCTCCACTTT
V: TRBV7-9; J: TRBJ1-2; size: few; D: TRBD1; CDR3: CASSSQPTGGRGYTF; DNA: TGTGCCAGCAGCTCGCAACCGACAGGGGGCCGAGGCTACACCTTC
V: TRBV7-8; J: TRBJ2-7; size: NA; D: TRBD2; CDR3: CASSSLGLASYEQYF; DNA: TGTGCCAGCAGCTCCCTGGGACTAGCTTCCTACGAGCAGTACTTC
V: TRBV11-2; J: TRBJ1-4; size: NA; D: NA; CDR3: CASSYGGLVEKLFF; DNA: TGTGCCAGCAGCTACGGGGGGTTGGTCGAAAAACTGTTTTTT
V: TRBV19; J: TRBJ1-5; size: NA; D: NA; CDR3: CASSVGGVQPQHF; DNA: TGTGCCAGTAGTGTGGGGGGGGTGCAGCCCCAGCATTTT
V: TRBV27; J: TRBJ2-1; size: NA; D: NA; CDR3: CASSFQGFNEQFF; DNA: TGTGCCAGCAGTTTTCAGGGTTTCAATGAGCAGTTCTTC
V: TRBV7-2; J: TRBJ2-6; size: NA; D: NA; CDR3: CASSFGASGANVLTF; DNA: TGTGCCAGCAGCTTTGGGGCCTCTGGGGCCAACGTCCTGACTTTC
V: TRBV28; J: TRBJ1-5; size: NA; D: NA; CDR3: CASREPGLHQPQHF; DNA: TGTGCCAGCAGGGAGCCGGGACTGCATCAGCCCCAGCATTTT
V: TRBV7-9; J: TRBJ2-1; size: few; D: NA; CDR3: CASSFGRNNEQFF; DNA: TGTGCCAGCAGCTTTGGCAGAAACAATGAGCAGTTCTTC
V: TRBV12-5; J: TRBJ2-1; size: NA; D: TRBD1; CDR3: CASGFRQGASYNEQFF; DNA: TGTGCTAGTGGTTTTCGACAGGGGGCTTCCTACAATGAGCAGTTCTTC
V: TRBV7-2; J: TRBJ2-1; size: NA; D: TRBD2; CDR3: CASSAGTIVYEQFF; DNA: TGTGCCAGCAGCGCAGGGACTATTGTCTATGAGCAGTTCTTC
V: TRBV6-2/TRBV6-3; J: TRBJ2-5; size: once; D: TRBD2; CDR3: CASSRLAGQETQYF; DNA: TGTGCCAGCAGTCGACTAGCGGGTCAAGAGACCCAGTACTTC
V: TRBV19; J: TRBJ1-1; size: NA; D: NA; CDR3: CASSIVAAGGTEAFF; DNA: TGTGCCAGTAGTATAGTTGCGGCGGGGGGCACTGAAGCTTTCTTT